One sample yielded the 9 T cell receptor beta chains listed below, sequenced in a study of blood T cell repertoires in COVID-19. Method: immunoSEQ multiplex PCR; TCRdb's copy keeps in-frame clones and lacks some. The sample has more than 200,000 clones; 70% to 90% are singletons. Specimen: PBMCs or T cells enriched from blood (not recorded which). The source of these receptors is a man aged 30-40 years who had recovered from COVID-19.

Notes on this clone: Within the sample, other DNA sequences also encode this same CDR3. The chain joins TRBV6-2 or TRBV6-3 to TRBJ2-1; a weak D match, TRBD1 (5 bases). CDR3 length: 12 amino acids. Germline CDR1 MNHEY, CDR2 SVGEGT. Trimming cost V 3 bases and J 6 bases, with 6 bases left between them. The CDR3 sequence is CASSYRGNEQFF. CDR3 in DNA: TGTGCCAGCAGTTATAGGGGCAATGAGCAGTTCTTC.

The chain couples TRBV3-1 (or the pseudogene TRBV3-2) to TRBJ2-1; D call uncertain. Germline CDR1 LGHDT, CDR2 YNNKEL (reference sequence). The CDR3 has 15 amino acids. V was trimmed by 0 bases and J by 4 bases, leaving 10 bases between them. CDR3 coding DNA: TGTGCCAGCAGCCAAGATTTACAGAGATACAATGAGCAGTTCTTC. The encoded protein is CASSQDLQRYNEQFF.

A remark on this clone: This same CDR3 is encoded by further DNA sequences in the sample. The genes are TRBV5-5 and TRBJ1-2; D is ambiguous. The CDR3 is 14 residues long. CDR1 is SGHKS, CDR2 YYEKEE, per germline (reference sequence). Trimming cost V 0 bases and J 0 bases, with 6 bases left between them. The CDR3 protein is CASSLEGANYGYTF. The CDR3 region has the DNA TGTGCCAGCAGCTTGGAAGGAGCTAACTATGGCTACACCTTC.

The chain uses TRBV5-8 and TRBJ2-1; 16 bases agree with TRBD2. The length of the CDR3 is 18 residues. Trimming at V came to 6 bases and at J to 5 bases, leaving 11 bases not matched to a gene. From germline, CDR1 is SGHTS and CDR2 YDEGEE. The CDR3 here is CASKRPGLAGGADNEQFF. The CDR3 DNA sequence: TGTGCCAGCAAACGACCGGGACTAGCGGGAGGGGCAGACAATGAGCAGTTCTTC.

The chain couples TRBV2 to TRBJ1-1; D is unclear. The V gene lost 10 bases and the J gene lost 8 bases, with 11 bases spanning the gap. CDR1 SNHLY and CDR2 FYNNEI come from the germline V gene. The CDR3 has 10 residues. Here the CDR3 reads CANLGGEAFF. The CDR3 DNA follows: TGTGCCAACCTAGGAGGAGAAGCTTTCTTT.

V usage is TRBV5-4 and J usage is TRBJ2-3, with unresolved D. Trimming removed 1 base at V and 2 bases at J, with 14 bases between. Germline V lookup: CDR1 SGHNT, CDR2 YYREEE (reference sequence). This CDR3 has 16 residues. CDR3 bases: TGTGCCAGCAGCTTGTCGCCCTCCCGAGTCACAGATACGCAGTATTTT. This encodes CASSLSPSRVTDTQYF.

The rearrangement joins TRBV2 to TRBJ1-3, with TRBD1 identical over 7 bases. The V gene end was trimmed by 8 bases and the J gene end by 4 bases; junction bases not matched to a gene: 5. The CDR3 covers 13 residues. Germline V lookup: CDR1 SNHLY, CDR2 FYNNEI. In DNA, the CDR3 is TGTGCCAGCCTACAGGGGATGGGAAACACCATATATTTT. This gives the protein CASLQGMGNTIYF.

The rearrangement uses TRBV25-1 and TRBJ1-6; D is undetermined. Looked up from germline, CDR1 is MGHDK and CDR2 is SYGVNS. The V end lost 8 bases, the J end lost 11 bases, and 25 bases lay between the germline ends. The CDR3 has 16 amino acids. The CDR3 region is CASRPPRAGSPAPLHF. Here the CDR3 DNA reads TGTGCCAGCCGACCGCCGAGGGCCGGTTCCCCCGCACCCCTCCACTTT. Based on the CDR3 plus reference TRBV25-1 and TRBJ1-6, the full variable domain is EADIYQTPRYLVIGTGKKITLECSQTMGHDKMYWYQQDPGMELHLIHYSYGVNSTEKGDLSSESTVSRIRTEHFPLTLESARPSHTSQYLCASRPPRAGSPAPLHFGNGTRLTVT.

In DNA, the CDR3 is TGTGCCAGCTCACTCGGGGGACCACTCTCTGGAAACACCATATATTTT. It encodes CASSLGGPLSGNTIYF. The chain links TRBV18 to TRBJ1-3, with D perhaps matching TRBD1 (5 bases). Germline lookup yields CDR1 KGHSH and CDR2 LQKENI. The CDR3 runs 16 residues. Trimming cost V 4 bases and J 0 bases, with 13 bases left between them.